The T cell receptor (beta chain) described here comes from a study of T cell responses to AZD1222 COVID-19 vaccine. Study details: Analyses pooled second doses at about 4 or about 12 weeks. Study-wide results and caveats: Baseline seropositives among AZD1222 recipients totaled only 5 to 7. Spike-specific TCR breadth and depth went up after people got two AZD1222 doses. Scientists sampled the repertoires only once the peak T cell response had passed.

To note about this clone: Its antigen is still unknown.

Measured with immunoSEQ multiplex PCR; TCRdb has only the in-frame clones, and not every one. The sample comprises fewer than 150,000 clones, roughly 84% of which are singletons, and around 10% rests with the top ten. From germline, CDR1 is SGHDN and CDR2 FVKESK. CDR3 length: 15 amino acids. J lost 6 bases, V lost 1 base, and 8 bases had no gene match. The sample here was peripheral blood, taken on day 0 of AZD1222 vaccination. The chain carries TRBV14 and TRBJ2-7; TRBD2 aligns across 8 bases. This TCR was sampled from an adult in good health. DNA of the CDR3: TGTGCCAGCAGCCAAGTGTCCGGGGGGGCCGGCGAGCAGTACTTC. Encoded protein: CASSQVSGGAGEQYF.